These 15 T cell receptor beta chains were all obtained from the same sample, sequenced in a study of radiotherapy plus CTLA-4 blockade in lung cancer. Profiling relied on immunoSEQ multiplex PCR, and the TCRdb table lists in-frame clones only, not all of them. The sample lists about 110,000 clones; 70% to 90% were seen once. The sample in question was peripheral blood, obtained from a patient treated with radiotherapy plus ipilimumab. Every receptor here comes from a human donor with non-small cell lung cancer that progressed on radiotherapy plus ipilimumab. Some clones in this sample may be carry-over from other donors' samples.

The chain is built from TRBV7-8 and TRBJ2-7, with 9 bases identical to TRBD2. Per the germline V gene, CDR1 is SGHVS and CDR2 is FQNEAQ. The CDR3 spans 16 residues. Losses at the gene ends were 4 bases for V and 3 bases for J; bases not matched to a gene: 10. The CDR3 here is CASSSGGTSSYYEQYF. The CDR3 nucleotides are TGTGCCAGCAGCTCAGGCGGGACTAGCTCGTACTACGAGCAGTACTTC.

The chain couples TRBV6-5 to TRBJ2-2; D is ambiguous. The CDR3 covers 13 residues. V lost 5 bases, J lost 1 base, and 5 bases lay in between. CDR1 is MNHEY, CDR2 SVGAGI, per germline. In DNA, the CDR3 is TGTGCCAGCAGTACAGTGAACACCGGGGAGCTGTTTTTT. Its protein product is CASSTVNTGELFF.

DNA of the CDR3: TGTGCCAGCAGACTCACAGGGGGTGATGGCTACACCTTC. The encoded protein is CASRLTGGDGYTF. The chain uses TRBV6-6 and TRBJ1-2, with 8 nucleotides matching TRBD1. Germline values: CDR1 MNHNY, CDR2 SVGAGI (reference sequence). Losses at the gene ends were 6 bases for V and 6 bases for J; bases not matched to a gene: 6. The CDR3 is made up of 13 amino acids.

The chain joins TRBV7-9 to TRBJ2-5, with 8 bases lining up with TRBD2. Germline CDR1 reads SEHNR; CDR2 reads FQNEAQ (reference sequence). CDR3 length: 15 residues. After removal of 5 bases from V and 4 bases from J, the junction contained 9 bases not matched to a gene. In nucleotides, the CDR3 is TGTGCCAGCAGCGTAGGGGGACTAGTTTTAGAGACCCAGTACTTC. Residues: CASSVGGLVLETQYF.

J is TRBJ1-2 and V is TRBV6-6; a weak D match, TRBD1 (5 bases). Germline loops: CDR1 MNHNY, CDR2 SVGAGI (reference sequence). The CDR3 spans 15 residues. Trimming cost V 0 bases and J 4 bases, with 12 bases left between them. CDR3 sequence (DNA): TGTGCCAGCAGTTACTCGATCGGGACTTCCTATGGCTACACCTTC. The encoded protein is CASSYSIGTSYGYTF.

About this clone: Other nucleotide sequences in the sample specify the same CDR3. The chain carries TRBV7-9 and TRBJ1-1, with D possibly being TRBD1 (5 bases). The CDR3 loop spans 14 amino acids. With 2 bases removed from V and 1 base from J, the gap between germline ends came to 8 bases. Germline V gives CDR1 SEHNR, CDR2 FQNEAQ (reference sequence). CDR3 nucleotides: TGTGCCAGCAGCTTACAGGGACCGAACACTGAAGCTTTCTTT. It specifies CASSLQGPNTEAFF. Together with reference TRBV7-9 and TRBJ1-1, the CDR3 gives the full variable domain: DTGVSQNPRHKITKRGQNVTFRCDPISEHNRLYWYRQTLGQGPEFLTYFQNEAQLEKSRLLSDRFSAERPKGSFSTLEIQRTEQGDSAMYLCASSLQGPNTEAFFGQGTRLTVV.

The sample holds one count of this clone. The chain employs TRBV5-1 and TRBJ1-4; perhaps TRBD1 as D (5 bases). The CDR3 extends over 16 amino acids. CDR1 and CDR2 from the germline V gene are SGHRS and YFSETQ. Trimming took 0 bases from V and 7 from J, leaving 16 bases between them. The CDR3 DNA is TGCGCCAGCAGCTTGGACATGACGCAGGGAGGTGAAAAACTGTTTTTT. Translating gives CASSLDMTQGGEKLFF. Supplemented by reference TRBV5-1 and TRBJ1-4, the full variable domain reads KAGVTQTPRYLIKTRGQQVTLSCSPISGHRSVSWYQQTPGQGLQFLFEYFSETQRNKGNFPGRFSGRQFSNSRSEMNVSTLELGDSALYLCASSLDMTQGGEKLFFGSGTQLSVL.

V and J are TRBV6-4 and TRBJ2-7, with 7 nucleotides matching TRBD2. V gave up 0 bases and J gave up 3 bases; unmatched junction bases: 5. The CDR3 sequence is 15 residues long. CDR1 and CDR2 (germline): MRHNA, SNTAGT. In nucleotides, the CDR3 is TGTGCCAGCAGTGACTCGCCGGGAGGCTACTACGAGCAGTACTTC. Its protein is CASSDSPGGYYEQYF.

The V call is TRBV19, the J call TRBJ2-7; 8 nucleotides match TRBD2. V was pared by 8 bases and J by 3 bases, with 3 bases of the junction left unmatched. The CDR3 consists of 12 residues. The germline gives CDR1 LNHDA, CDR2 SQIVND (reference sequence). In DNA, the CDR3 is TGTGCCAGTGGGACTAGGTACTACGAGCAGTACTTC. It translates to CASGTRYYEQYF.

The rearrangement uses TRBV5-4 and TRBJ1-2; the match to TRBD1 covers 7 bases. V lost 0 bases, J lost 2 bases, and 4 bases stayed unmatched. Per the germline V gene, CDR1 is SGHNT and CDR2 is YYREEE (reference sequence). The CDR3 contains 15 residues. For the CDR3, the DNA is TGTGCCAGCAGCTTGGGGGGGACAGCAAACTATGGCTACACCTTC. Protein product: CASSLGGTANYGYTF.

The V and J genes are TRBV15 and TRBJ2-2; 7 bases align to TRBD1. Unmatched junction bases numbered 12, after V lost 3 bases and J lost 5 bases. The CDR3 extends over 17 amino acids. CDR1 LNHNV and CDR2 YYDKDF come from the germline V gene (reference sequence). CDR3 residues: CATSRTGIVLSTGELFF. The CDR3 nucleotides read TGTGCCACCAGCAGGACAGGGATCGTCCTTAGTACCGGGGAGCTGTTTTTT.

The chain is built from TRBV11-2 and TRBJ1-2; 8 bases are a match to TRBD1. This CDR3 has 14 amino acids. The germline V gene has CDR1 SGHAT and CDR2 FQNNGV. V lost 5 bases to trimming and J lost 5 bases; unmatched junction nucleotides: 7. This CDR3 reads CASSAGTGYYGYTF. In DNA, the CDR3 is TGTGCCAGCAGCGCTGGGACAGGCTATTATGGCTACACCTTC.

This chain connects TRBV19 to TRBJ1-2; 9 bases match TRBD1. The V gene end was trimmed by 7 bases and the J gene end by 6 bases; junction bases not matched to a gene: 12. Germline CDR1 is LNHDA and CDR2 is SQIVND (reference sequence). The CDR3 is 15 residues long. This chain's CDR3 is CASTILDRGGDGYTF. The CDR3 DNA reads TGTGCCAGTACCATTCTGGACAGGGGCGGAGATGGCTACACCTTC.

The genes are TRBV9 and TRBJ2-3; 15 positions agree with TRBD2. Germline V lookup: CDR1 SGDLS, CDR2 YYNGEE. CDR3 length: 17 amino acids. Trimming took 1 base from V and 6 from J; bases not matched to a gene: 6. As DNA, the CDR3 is TGTGCCAGCAGCGTACTTGGGACTAGCGGGGGGATGGATACGCAGTATTTT. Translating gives CASSVLGTSGGMDTQYF.

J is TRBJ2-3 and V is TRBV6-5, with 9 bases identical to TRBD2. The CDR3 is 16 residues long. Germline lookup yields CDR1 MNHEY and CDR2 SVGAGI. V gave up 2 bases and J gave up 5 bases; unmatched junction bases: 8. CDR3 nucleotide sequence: TGTGCCAGCAGTTACCGCGGGGGGGCCGTAAGAGATACGCAGTATTTT. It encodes CASSYRGGAVRDTQYF.